The sequence of this TCR beta chain was determined in a study of cytomegalovirus exposure and HLA in healthy donors. Notes on the study in general: Relative to the roughly 690-donor mean, N-insertions were reportedly fewer in an Asian-associated ancestry cluster in a later analysis. CMV antigen specificity of a few CMV-associated chains was confirmed in vitro.

Trimming pared 0 bases from V and 2 bases from J, leaving 7 bases between. The CDR3 has 15 residues. Germline assignment: CDR1 SNHLY and CDR2 FYNNEI. With regard to this clone: Its matching antigen is unknown.

Vbeta (60) and Jbeta (13) primers were used in the PCR. Produced via immunoSEQ multiplex PCR; TCRdb's table is partial and in-frame only. This sample carries some 70,000 clones, around 68% of them seen once, and the ten largest clones take 9.5% to 12%. This TCR was recovered from a woman aged 25-40 years in good health and CMV-seronegative. The chain is built from TRBV2 and TRBJ1-4; D unresolved. The sequenced sample was PBMCs. The CDR3 DNA reads TGTGCCAGCAGTGAAGCTTGGAGGACTAATGAAAAACTGTTTTTT. Translated, it gives CASSEAWRTNEKLFF.